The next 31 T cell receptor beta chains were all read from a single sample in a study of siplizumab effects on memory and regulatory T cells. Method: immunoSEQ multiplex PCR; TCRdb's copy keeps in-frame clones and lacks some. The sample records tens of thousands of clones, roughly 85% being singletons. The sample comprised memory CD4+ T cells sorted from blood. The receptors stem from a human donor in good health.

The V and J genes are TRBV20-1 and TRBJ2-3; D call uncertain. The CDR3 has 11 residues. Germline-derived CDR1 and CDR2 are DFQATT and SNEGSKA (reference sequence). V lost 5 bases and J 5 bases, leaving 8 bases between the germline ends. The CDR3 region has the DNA TGCAGTGCTCTACGGATAGATACGCAGTATTTT. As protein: CSALRIDTQYF.

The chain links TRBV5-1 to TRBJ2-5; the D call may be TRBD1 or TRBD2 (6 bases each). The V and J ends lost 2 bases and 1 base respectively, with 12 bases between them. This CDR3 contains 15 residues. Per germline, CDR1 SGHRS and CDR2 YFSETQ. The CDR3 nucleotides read TGCGCCAGCAGCTTCGGAAGGGGGGCCCAAGAGACCCAGTACTTC. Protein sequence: CASSFGRGAQETQYF.

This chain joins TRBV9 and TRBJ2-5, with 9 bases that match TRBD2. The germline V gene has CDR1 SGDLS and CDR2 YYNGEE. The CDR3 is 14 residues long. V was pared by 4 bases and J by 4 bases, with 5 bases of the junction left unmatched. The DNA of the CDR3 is TGTGCCAGCAGCCCCGGGACTAGCAGAGAGACCCAGTACTTC. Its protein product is CASSPGTSRETQYF.

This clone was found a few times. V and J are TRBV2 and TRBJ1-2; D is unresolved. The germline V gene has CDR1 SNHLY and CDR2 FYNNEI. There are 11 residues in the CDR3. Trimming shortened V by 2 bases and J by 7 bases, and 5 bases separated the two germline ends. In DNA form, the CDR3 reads TGTGCCAGCAGTGAAACATCTGGCTACACCTTC. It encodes CASSETSGYTF. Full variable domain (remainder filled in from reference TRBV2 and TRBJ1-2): EPEVTQTPSHQVTQMGQEVILRCVPISNHLYFYWYRQILGQKVEFLVSFYNNEISEKSEIFDDQFSVERPDGSNFTLKIRSTKLEDSAMYFCASSETSGYTFGSGTRLTVV.

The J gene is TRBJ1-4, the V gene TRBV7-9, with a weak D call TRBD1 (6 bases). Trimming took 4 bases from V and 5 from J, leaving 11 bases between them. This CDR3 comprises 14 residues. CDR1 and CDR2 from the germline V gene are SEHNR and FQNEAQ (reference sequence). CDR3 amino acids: CASSYRQDNEKLFF. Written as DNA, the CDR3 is TGTGCCAGCAGCTACCGACAGGACAATGAAAAACTGTTTTTT. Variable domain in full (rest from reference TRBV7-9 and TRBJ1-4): DTGVSQNPRHKITKRGQNVTFRCDPISEHNRLYWYRQTLGQGPEFLTYFQNEAQLEKSRLLSDRFSAERPKGSFSTLEIQRTEQGDSAMYLCASSYRQDNEKLFFGSGTQLSVL.

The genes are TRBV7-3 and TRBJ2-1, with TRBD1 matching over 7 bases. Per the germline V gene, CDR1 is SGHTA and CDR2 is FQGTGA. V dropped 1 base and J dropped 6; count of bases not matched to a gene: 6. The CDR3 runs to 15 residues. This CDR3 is CASSLKGASINEQFF. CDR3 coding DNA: TGTGCCAGCAGCTTAAAGGGGGCGTCCATCAATGAGCAGTTCTTC.

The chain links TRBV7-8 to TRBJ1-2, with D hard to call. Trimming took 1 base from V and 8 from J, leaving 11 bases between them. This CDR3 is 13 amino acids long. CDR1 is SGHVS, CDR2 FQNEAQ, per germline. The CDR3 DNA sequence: TGTGCCAGCAGCTTAGATGAAATAGGAGGCTACACCTTC. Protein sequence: CASSLDEIGGYTF.

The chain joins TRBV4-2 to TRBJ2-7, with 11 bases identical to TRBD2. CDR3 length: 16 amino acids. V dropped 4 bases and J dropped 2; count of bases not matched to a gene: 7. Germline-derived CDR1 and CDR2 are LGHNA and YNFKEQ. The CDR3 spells CASSRSTSGGPYEQYF. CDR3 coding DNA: TGTGCCAGCAGCCGCTCCACTAGCGGGGGACCCTACGAGCAGTACTTC.

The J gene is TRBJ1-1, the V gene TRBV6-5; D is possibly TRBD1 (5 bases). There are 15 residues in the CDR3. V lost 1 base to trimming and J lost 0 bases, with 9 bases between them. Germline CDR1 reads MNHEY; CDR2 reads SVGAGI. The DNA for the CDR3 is TGTGCCAGCAGTTACTACGGGGCCCTGAACACTGAAGCTTTCTTT. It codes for CASSYYGALNTEAFF.

DNA for the CDR3: TGTGCCAGCAGCAGATTCAGGGACACAGATACGCAGTATTTT. It encodes CASSRFRDTDTQYF. The genes are TRBV5-5 and TRBJ2-3; D might be TRBD1 (5 bases). The ends were cut back, 4 bases at V and 2 bases at J, with 11 bases in the middle. CDR1 and CDR2 (germline): SGHKS, YYEKEE (reference sequence). There are 14 residues in the CDR3. The full variable domain, with the rest looked up from reference TRBV5-5 and TRBJ2-3, is DAGVTQSPTHLIKTRGQQVTLRCSPISGHKSVSWYQQVLGQGPQFIFQYYEKEERGRGNFPDRFSARQFPNYSSELNVNALLLGDSALYLCASSRFRDTDTQYFGPGTRLTVL.

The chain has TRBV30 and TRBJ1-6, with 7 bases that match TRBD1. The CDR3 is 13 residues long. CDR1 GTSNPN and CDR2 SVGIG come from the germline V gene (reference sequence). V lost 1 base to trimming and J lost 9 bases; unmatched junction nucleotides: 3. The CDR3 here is CAWSGEGASPLHF. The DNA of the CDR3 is TGTGCCTGGAGTGGTGAGGGGGCTTCACCCCTCCACTTT. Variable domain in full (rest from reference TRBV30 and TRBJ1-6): SQTIHQWPATLVQPVGSPLSLECTVEGTSNPNLYWYRQAAGRGLQLLFYSVGIGQISSEVPQNLSASRPQDRQFILSSKKLLLSDSGFYLCAWSGEGASPLHFGNGTRLTVT.

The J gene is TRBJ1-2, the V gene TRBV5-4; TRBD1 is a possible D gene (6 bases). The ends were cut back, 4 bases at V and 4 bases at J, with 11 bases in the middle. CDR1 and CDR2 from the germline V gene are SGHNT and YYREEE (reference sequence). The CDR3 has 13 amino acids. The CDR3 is CASSVDRLYGYTF. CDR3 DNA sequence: TGTGCCAGCAGCGTCGACAGGCTCTATGGCTACACCTTC.

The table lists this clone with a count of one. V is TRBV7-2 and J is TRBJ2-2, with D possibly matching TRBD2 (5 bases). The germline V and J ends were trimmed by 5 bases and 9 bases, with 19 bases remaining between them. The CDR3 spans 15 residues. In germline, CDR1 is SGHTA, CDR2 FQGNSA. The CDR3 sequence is CASSESTGSLRELFF. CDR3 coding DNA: TGTGCCAGCAGCGAATCAACGGGGTCGCTCCGGGAGCTGTTTTTT.

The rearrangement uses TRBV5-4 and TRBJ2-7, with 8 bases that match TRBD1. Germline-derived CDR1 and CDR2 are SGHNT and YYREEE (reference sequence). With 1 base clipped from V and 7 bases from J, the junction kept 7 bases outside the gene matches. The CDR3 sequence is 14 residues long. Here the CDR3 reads CASSLPGGAKEQYF. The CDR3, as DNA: TGTGCCAGCAGCTTGCCAGGGGGCGCGAAAGAGCAGTACTTC.

Written as DNA, the CDR3 is TGTGCCAGCAGCCCCGGAGGATTCGGCGGCTACACCTTC. Encoded protein: CASSPGGFGGYTF. The chain employs TRBV7-3 and TRBJ1-2, with D hard to call. V lost 5 bases to trimming and J lost 8 bases, with 15 bases between them. CDR3 length equals 13 residues. Per germline, CDR1 SGHTA and CDR2 FQGTGA.

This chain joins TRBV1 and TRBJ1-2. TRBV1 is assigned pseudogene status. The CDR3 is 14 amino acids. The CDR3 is CTSSQVTGANGYTF. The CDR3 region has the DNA TGCACCAGCAGCCAAGTGACCGGGGCGAATGGCTACACCTTC.

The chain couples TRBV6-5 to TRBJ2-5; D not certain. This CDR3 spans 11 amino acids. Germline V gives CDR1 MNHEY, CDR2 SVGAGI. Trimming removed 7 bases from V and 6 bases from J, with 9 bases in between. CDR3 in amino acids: CASTFEQTQYF. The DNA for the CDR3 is TGTGCCAGCACATTTGAGCAGACCCAGTACTTC.

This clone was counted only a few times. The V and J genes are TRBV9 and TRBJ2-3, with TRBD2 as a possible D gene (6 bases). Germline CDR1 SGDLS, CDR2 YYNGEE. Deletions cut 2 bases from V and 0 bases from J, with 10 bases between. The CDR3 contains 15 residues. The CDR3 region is CASSVGTLSTDTQYF. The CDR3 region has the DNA TGTGCCAGCAGCGTTGGGACTCTAAGCACAGATACGCAGTATTTT.

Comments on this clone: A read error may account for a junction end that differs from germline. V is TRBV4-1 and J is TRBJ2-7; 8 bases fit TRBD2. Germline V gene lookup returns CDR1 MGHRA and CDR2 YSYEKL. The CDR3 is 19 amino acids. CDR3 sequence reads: CASSQGGGGPIPSSYERYF. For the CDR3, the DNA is TGCGCCAGCAGCCAAGGGGGCGGGGGGCCAATACCCAGCTCCTACGAGCGGTACTTC.

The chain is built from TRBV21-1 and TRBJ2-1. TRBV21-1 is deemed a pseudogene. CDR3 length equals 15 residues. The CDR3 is CASSAGAGGRNEQFF. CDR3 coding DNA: TGTGCCAGCAGCGCGGGGGCAGGGGGACGCAATGAGCAGTTCTTC.

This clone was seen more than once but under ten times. The CDR3 sequence is CASSLGEGGTEAFF. DNA for the CDR3: TGTGCCAGCAGCTTAGGGGAAGGAGGGACTGAAGCTTTCTTT. V and J are TRBV7-9 and TRBJ1-1, with no clear D. The CDR3 is 14 amino acids. Germline CDR1 and CDR2: SEHNR and FQNEAQ (reference sequence). V lost 1 base and J 5 bases, leaving 11 bases between the germline ends. The whole variable domain, remainder taken from reference TRBV7-9 and TRBJ1-1, is DTGVSQNPRHKITKRGQNVTFRCDPISEHNRLYWYRQTLGQGPEFLTYFQNEAQLEKSRLLSDRFSAERPKGSFSTLEIQRTEQGDSAMYLCASSLGEGGTEAFFGQGTRLTVV.

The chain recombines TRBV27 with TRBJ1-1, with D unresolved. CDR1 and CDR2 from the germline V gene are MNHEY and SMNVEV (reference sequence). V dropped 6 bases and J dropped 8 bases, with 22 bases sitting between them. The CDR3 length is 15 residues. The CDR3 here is CASSLEPWGSSEAFF. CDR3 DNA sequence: TGTGCCAGCAGCTTAGAACCTTGGGGTTCTTCGGAAGCTTTCTTT.

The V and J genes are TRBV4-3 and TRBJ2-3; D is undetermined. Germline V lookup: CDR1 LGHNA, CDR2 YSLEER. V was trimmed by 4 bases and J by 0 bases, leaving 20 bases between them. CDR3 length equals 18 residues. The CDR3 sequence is CASSPSGAWADSTDTQYF. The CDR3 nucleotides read TGCGCCAGCAGCCCGTCCGGCGCGTGGGCAGATAGCACAGATACGCAGTATTTT.

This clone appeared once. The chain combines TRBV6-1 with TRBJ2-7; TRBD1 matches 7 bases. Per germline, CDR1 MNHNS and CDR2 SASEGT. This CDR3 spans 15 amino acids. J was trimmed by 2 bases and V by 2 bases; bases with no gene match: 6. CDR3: CASSEMVQGAYEQYF. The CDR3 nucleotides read TGTGCCAGCAGTGAAATGGTCCAGGGGGCCTACGAGCAGTACTTC.

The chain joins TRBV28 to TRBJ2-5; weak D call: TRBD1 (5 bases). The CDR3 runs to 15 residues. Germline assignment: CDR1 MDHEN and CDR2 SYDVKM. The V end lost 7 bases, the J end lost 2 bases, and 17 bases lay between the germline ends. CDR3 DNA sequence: TGTGCCAGCAAGAGTATGCGGACAAATCAAGAGACCCAGTACTTC. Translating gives CASKSMRTNQETQYF.

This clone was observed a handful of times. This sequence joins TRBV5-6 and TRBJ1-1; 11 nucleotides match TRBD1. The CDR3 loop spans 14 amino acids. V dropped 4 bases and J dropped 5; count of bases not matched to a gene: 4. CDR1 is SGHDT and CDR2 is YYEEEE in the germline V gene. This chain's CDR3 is CASSTGQGATEAFF. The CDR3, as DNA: TGTGCCAGCAGCACAGGACAGGGGGCGACTGAAGCTTTCTTT.

The CDR3: CASSPLPEQYF. CDR3 coding DNA: TGTGCCAGCAGTCCTCTTCCCGAGCAGTACTTC. The V call is TRBV2, the J call TRBJ2-7; D uncertain. In germline, CDR1 is SNHLY, CDR2 FYNNEI. V lost 5 bases to trimming and J lost 6 bases, with 8 bases between them. This CDR3 has 11 amino acids. Full variable domain (rest looked up from reference TRBV2 and TRBJ2-7): EPEVTQTPSHQVTQMGQEVILRCVPISNHLYFYWYRQILGQKVEFLVSFYNNEISEKSEIFDDQFSVERPDGSNFTLKIRSTKLEDSAMYFCASSPLPEQYFGPGTRLTVT.

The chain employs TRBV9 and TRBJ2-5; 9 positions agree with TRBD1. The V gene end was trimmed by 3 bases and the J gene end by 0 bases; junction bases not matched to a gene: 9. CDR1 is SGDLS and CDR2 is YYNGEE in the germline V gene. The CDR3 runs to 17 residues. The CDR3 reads CASSAPQTGGNQETQYF. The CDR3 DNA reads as TGTGCCAGCAGCGCACCCCAGACAGGGGGTAACCAAGAGACCCAGTACTTC.

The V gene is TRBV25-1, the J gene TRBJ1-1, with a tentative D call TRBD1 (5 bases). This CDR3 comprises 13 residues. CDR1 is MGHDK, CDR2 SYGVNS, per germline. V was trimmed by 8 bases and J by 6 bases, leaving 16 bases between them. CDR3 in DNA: TGTGCCAGCCAGCCATCGGGGGACCCTGAAGCTTTCTTT. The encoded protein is CASQPSGDPEAFF.

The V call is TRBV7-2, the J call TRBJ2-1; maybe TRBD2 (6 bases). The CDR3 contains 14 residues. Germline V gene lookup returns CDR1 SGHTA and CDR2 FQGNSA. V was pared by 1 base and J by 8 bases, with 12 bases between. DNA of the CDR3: TGTGCCAGCAGCTTAGATTGGAGGGTCGATGAGCAGTTCTTC. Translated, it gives CASSLDWRVDEQFF.

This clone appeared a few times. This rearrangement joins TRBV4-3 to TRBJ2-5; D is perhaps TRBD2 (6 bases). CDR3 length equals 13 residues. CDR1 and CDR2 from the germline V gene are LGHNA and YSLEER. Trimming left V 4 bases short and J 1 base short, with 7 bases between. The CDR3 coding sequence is TGCGCCAGCAGCCGGGACTCCCAAGAGACCCAGTACTTC. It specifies CASSRDSQETQYF.